These 28 T cell receptor beta chains originate from one sample sequenced in a study of T cells in Graves' hyperthyroidism and ophthalmopathy. TCR beta CDR3 regions were amplified from RNA. During a first-round RT-PCR of the TCR CDR3, the HTBI primer set was used. TCRdb re-analysed the multiplex PCR reads in MiXCR, keeping a single row per CDR3 protein. The sample consists of roughly 750,000 distinct CDR3 sequences, about a sixth of them appearing once. The source material was blood. The source of these receptors is a man younger than 35 with Graves' hyperthyroidism.

The rearrangement uses TRBV19 and TRBJ2-3; D call uncertain. The CDR3 contains 14 residues. Germline CDR1 reads LNHDA; CDR2 reads SQIVND (reference sequence). The V gene lost 5 bases and the J gene lost 6 bases, with 15 bases spanning the gap. The CDR3 coding sequence is TGTGCCAGTAGTTCGCGGTCCTATTCGGATACGCAGTATTTT. Its translation is CASSSRSYSDTQYF. The full variable domain, completed using reference TRBV19 and TRBJ2-3, is DGGITQSPKYLFRKEGQNVTLSCEQNLNHDAMYWYRQDPGQGLRLIYYSQIVNDFQKGDIAEGYSVSREKKESFPLTVTSAQKNPTAFYLCASSSRSYSDTQYFGPGTRLTVL.

This clonotype showed up just a few times. The chain combines TRBV30 with TRBJ1-1; no firm D call. In germline, CDR1 is GTSNPN, CDR2 SVGIG (reference sequence). This CDR3 is 13 amino acids long. The germline V and J ends were trimmed by 2 bases and 2 bases, with 9 bases remaining between them. The CDR3 nucleotides are TGTGCCTGGAGTCGGCAGACCAACACTGAAGCTTTCTTT. It translates to CAWSRQTNTEAFF.

The V and J genes are TRBV7-2 and TRBJ1-2; possible D gene TRBD1, 6 bases. The length of the CDR3 is 14 residues. Germline V gives CDR1 SGHTA, CDR2 FQGNSA. Trimming pared 6 bases from V and 8 bases from J, leaving 19 bases between. CDR3 nucleotides: TGTGCCAGCAGGCCGACAGGAAATACGGGGGGCTACACCTTC. Encoded protein: CASRPTGNTGGYTF.

This sequence joins TRBV20-1 and TRBJ1-2; the D is unclear. The CDR3 loop spans 13 amino acids. In germline, CDR1 is DFQATT, CDR2 SNEGSKA (reference sequence). Trimming cost V 0 bases and J 2 bases, with 7 bases left between them. CDR3 bases: TGCAGTGCTAGAGATAAGGGAAACTATGGCTACACCTTC. Protein sequence: CSARDKGNYGYTF.

The chain has TRBV19 and TRBJ2-1, with 8 bases lining up with TRBD2. Germline V lookup: CDR1 LNHDA, CDR2 SQIVND (reference sequence). The CDR3 length is 15 residues. The trim removed 1 base at V and 3 bases at J, leaving 2 bases unmatched. The CDR3 reads CASSIAAGGYNEQFF. CDR3 DNA sequence: TGTGCCAGTAGTATAGCTGCGGGAGGCTACAATGAGCAGTTCTTC.

A few counts support this clonotype. J is TRBJ1-5 and V is TRBV18; D gene ambiguous. This CDR3 region has 16 residues. CDR1 and CDR2 (germline): KGHSH, LQKENI. V shed 0 bases and J shed 0 bases, with 9 bases lying between them. CDR3 bases: TGTGCCAGCTCACCACCGTTCGACGGTAGCAATCAGCCCCAGCATTTT. As protein: CASSPPFDGSNQPQHF. The full variable domain, completed using reference TRBV18 and TRBJ1-5, is NAGVMQNPRHLVRRRGQEARLRCSPMKGHSHVYWYRQLPEEGLKFMVYLQKENIIDESGMPKERFSAEFPKEGPSILRIQQVVRGDSAAYFCASSPPFDGSNQPQHFGDGTRLSIL.

This clonotype was observed at least ten times. This chain uses TRBV12-3 or TRBV12-4 with TRBJ1-5; D possibly corresponds to TRBD1 (5 bases). V was pared by 4 bases and J by 2 bases, with 12 bases between. The CDR3 is 15 residues long. CDR3 nucleotides: TGTGCCAGCAGTTACCGCCAGGGTGGCAATCAGCCCCAGCATTTT. This codes for CASSYRQGGNQPQHF.

This clonotype has just a few counts. The chain joins TRBV29-1 to TRBJ2-5, with 8 bases that match TRBD2. Germline loops: CDR1 SQVTM, CDR2 ANQGSEA. CDR3 length equals 14 residues. The trim removed 8 bases at V and 0 bases at J, leaving 8 bases unmatched. The CDR3 DNA reads as TGCAGCTCTGGGGAACTAGCGGACCAAGAGACCCAGTACTTC. It is translated as CSSGELADQETQYF.

This clonotype appeared many times. The CDR3 region has the DNA TGTGCCAGCAGGCAGACTAGCGGGGGCTCCTACAATGAGCAGTTCTTC. Translation: CASRQTSGGSYNEQFF. The chain couples TRBV2 to TRBJ2-1; 12 bases align to TRBD2. From germline, CDR1 is SNHLY and CDR2 FYNNEI. This CDR3 contains 16 residues. V shed 6 bases and J 0 bases; nucleotides not matched to a gene: 3.

This clonotype showed up just a few times. The genes are TRBV19 and TRBJ1-1, with D hard to call. The CDR3 has 14 residues. V was shortened by 5 bases and J by 4 bases, with 14 bases between the two germline ends. The germline V gene encodes CDR1 LNHDA and CDR2 SQIVND (reference sequence). CDR3 DNA sequence: TGTGCCAGTAGTGCCGCCAGACGGGGCACTGAAGCTTTCTTT. Amino acid sequence: CASSAARRGTEAFF.

This clonotype has ten or more counts. The chain employs TRBV11-3 and TRBJ2-5, with D possibly being TRBD2 (7 bases). The germline V gene encodes CDR1 SGHNT and CDR2 YENEEA. The CDR3 consists of 14 residues. V lost 1 base, J lost 3 bases, and 9 bases lay in between. CDR3 coding DNA: TGTGCCAGCAGCTTAGTAGGGGGGGAAGAGACCCAGTACTTC. This gives the protein CASSLVGGEETQYF.

This chain connects TRBV7-9 to TRBJ1-1; D ambiguous. Germline values: CDR1 SEHNR, CDR2 FQNEAQ (reference sequence). Trimming took off 1 base at V and 6 bases at J, with 12 bases between the two ends. CDR3 length: 14 amino acids. In nucleotides, the CDR3 is TGTGCCAGCAGCTTAGTGTCTGTTCGCGCTGAAGCTTTCTTT. Its protein is CASSLVSVRAEAFF.

This chain links TRBV12-3 or TRBV12-4 with TRBJ2-1; a weak D match, TRBD1 (6 bases). The CDR3 contains 12 residues. Trimming shortened V by 8 bases and J by 5 bases, and 10 bases separated the two germline ends. The CDR3 loop is CASEGENNEQFF. DNA of the CDR3: TGTGCCAGCGAGGGGGAAAACAATGAGCAGTTCTTC.

This clonotype has a handful of counts. Its ends do not fully match the called genes, so a read error is possible. The chain carries TRBV2 and TRBJ1-5, with D perhaps matching TRBD1 (6 bases). Germline lookup yields CDR1 SNHLY and CDR2 FYNNEI. CDR3 length equals 12 residues. CDR3 nucleotides: TGTGCCAGCAGTGAAAGGGCAGGGGTCCCGGATTTT. Translating gives CASSERAGVPDF.

There are a few counts of this clonotype. The chain couples TRBV20-1 to TRBJ2-7; possibly TRBD1 for D (6 bases). Between the trimmed V and J ends, which lost 6 bases and 3 bases, there was a span of 15 bases. The germline gives CDR1 DFQATT, CDR2 SNEGSKA (reference sequence). This CDR3 is 13 amino acids long. The CDR3 coding sequence is TGCAGTGCGGCCGGGACAAACTACTACGAGCAGTACTTC. Its protein product is CSAAGTNYYEQYF.

This clonotype was found many times. The V call is TRBV12-3 or TRBV12-4, the J call TRBJ2-1; D remains ambiguous. Trimming removed 5 bases from V and 5 bases from J, with 13 bases in between. The CDR3 totals 14 residues. The CDR3 sequence: CASSLPFPNNEQFF. The CDR3 DNA reads as TGTGCCAGCAGTCTACCCTTTCCGAACAATGAGCAGTTCTTC.

This clonotype was counted at least ten times. The chain employs TRBV3-1 and TRBJ2-7; D tentatively fits TRBD1 or TRBD2 (6 bases each). V was trimmed by 0 bases and J by 2 bases, leaving 11 bases between them. Germline V CDR1 and CDR2: LGHDT, YNNKEL (reference sequence). There are 15 residues in the CDR3. For the CDR3, the DNA is TGTGCCAGCAGCCAAGATCTAGGGGGGCCCTACGAGCAGTACTTC. As protein: CASSQDLGGPYEQYF.

With regard to this clonotype: Since a much larger clone is just one base distant, this may be a read error. This CDR3 is missing its conserved last phenylalanine or tryptophan, likely due to a read error. The chain combines TRBV28 with TRBJ2-3; TRBD1 agrees at 7 bases. Germline values: CDR1 MDHEN, CDR2 SYDVKM. V lost 8 bases, J lost 5 bases, and 13 bases stayed unmatched. This CDR3 is 15 amino acids long. Here the CDR3 DNA reads TGTGCCAGCCGAAAAGGGGGCGAAGGTAGAGATACGCAGTATTTA. It is translated as CASRKGGEGRDTQYL.

This clonotype came up a few times. The chain is built from TRBV20-1 and TRBJ2-1; TRBD2 might be the D (5 bases). Trimming pared 5 bases from V and 6 bases from J, leaving 20 bases between. CDR3 length equals 15 residues. The germline V gene encodes CDR1 DFQATT and CDR2 SNEGSKA (reference sequence). The CDR3 nucleotides read TGCAGTGCTGGGATAATCAGTTCCCGGGGCAATGAGCAGTTCTTC. The encoded protein is CSAGIISSRGNEQFF.

This clonotype showed up many times. The chain couples TRBV28 to TRBJ2-7; possible D gene TRBD2, 5 bases. Trimming took 5 bases from V and 4 from J, leaving 15 bases between them. Looked up from germline, CDR1 is MDHEN and CDR2 is SYDVKM. The CDR3 has 14 residues. The CDR3 protein is CASSPQPSRYEQYF. The CDR3 DNA sequence: TGTGCCAGCAGTCCCCAGCCTAGCAGATACGAGCAGTACTTC.

CDR3 loop: CASSSGIYTEAFF. In nucleotides, the CDR3 is TGTGCCAGCAGTTCAGGGATTTACACTGAAGCTTTCTTT. The chain links TRBV28 to TRBJ1-1, with D perhaps TRBD1 (5 bases). The CDR3 runs to 13 residues. Germline V CDR1 and CDR2: MDHEN, SYDVKM. Trimming left V 4 bases short and J 3 bases short, with 9 bases between.

The chain combines TRBV20-1 with TRBJ2-1, with TRBD2 matching over 9 bases. The CDR3 consists of 14 residues. V gave up 5 bases and J gave up 5 bases; unmatched junction bases: 7. In germline, CDR1 is DFQATT, CDR2 SNEGSKA (reference sequence). CDR3 amino acids: CSAPPGLANNEQFF. The CDR3 nucleotides read TGCAGTGCTCCCCCGGGACTAGCAAACAATGAGCAGTTCTTC.

This chain uses TRBV28 with TRBJ1-5; D uncertain. This CDR3 contains 13 residues. Trimming shortened V by 3 bases and J by 4 bases, and 7 bases separated the two germline ends. Germline V gene lookup returns CDR1 MDHEN and CDR2 SYDVKM. CDR3 sequence (DNA): TGTGCCAGCAGTTTGAGGATGAATCAGCCCCAGCATTTT. It encodes CASSLRMNQPQHF.

The chain combines TRBV28 with TRBJ2-3; weak D call: TRBD1 (5 bases). V lost 6 bases and J 2 bases, leaving 12 bases between the germline ends. This CDR3 contains 14 residues. Germline assignment: CDR1 MDHEN and CDR2 SYDVKM. The CDR3 nucleotides are TGTGCCAGCAGGCAGGGCGGTCTCACAGATACGCAGTATTTT. The encoded protein is CASRQGGLTDTQYF. The complete variable domain, with remaining parts taken from reference TRBV28 and TRBJ2-3, reads DVKVTQSSRYLVKRTGEKVFLECVQDMDHENMFWYRQDPGLGLRLIYFSYDVKMKEKGDIPEGYSVSREKKERFSLILESASTNQTSMYLCASRQGGLTDTQYFGPGTRLTVL.

This clonotype showed up many times. This chain joins TRBV7-3 and TRBJ1-4; 9 bases are a match to TRBD1. With V trimmed by 4 bases and J by 10 bases, 4 bases remained unmatched. Germline V CDR1 and CDR2: SGHTA, FQGTGA. The CDR3 covers 13 residues. CDR3 amino acids: CASSSGQGGKLFF. The CDR3 coding sequence is TGTGCCAGCAGCTCGGGACAGGGTGGAAAACTGTTTTTT.

V gene TRBV14 combines with J gene TRBJ2-1; TRBD1 matches 8 bases. Germline values: CDR1 SGHDN, CDR2 FVKESK. The V and J ends lost 8 bases and 7 bases, in that order; junction bases with no gene match: 10. The CDR3 is made up of 14 amino acids. CDR3 in amino acids: CASSQGGVRNEQFF. The CDR3 DNA follows: TGTGCCAGCTCACAGGGGGGAGTGAGAAATGAGCAGTTCTTC.

This clonotype was detected only a few times. V and J are TRBV20-1 and TRBJ2-1; the match to TRBD2 covers 7 bases. CDR1 is DFQATT, CDR2 SNEGSKA, per germline (reference sequence). With V trimmed by 2 bases and J by 5 bases, 6 bases remained unmatched. The length of the CDR3 is 14 residues. CDR3: CSARWGGGDNEQFF. The CDR3 DNA sequence: TGCAGTGCTAGATGGGGGGGGGGGGACAATGAGCAGTTCTTC.

This clonotype has only a few counts. The gene calls are TRBV5-1 and TRBJ2-5; 9 nucleotides line up with TRBD2. The CDR3 extends over 17 amino acids. After removal of 1 base from V and 4 bases from J, the junction contained 11 bases not matched to a gene. The V gene's germline CDR1 is SGHRS and CDR2 YFSETQ. Here the CDR3 DNA reads TGCGCCAGCAGCTTGACTGGATCTGCGGGAGGGGGAGAGACCCAGTACTTC. Encoded protein: CASSLTGSAGGGETQYF.